The entry that follows covers one TCR beta chain sequence. The antigen remains unidentified. Time point here: blood 2 weeks post-SBRT. Treatment meaning: 15 Gy SBRT to primary tumor, nephrectomy 4 weeks later. The CDR3 loop spans 13 amino acids. Germline V gene data show CDR1 as GTSNPN and CDR2 as SVGIG (reference sequence). V was cut by 3 bases and J by 0 bases, with 8 bases left in between. This sample stems from a study of radiation and T cells in renal cell carcinoma. In the study overall: Nephrectomy followed 15 Gy stereotactic body radiation by 4 weeks. Whole-study results and caveats: Top tumor clonotypes rose in blood 2 weeks post-radiation, then contracted. Baseline intratumoral clonotype presence is unknown without pretreatment biopsies.

Repertoires were generated with immunoSEQ multiplex PCR, while TCRdb's copy carries only in-frame clones and drops some. In the table there are 60,000 to 65,000 clones, around 81% of which are singletons. The clonotype comes from a man in his fifties or sixties with renal cell carcinoma. The rearrangement uses TRBV30 and TRBJ2-5; D uncertain. The sequencing used blood, collected from a patient whose treatment included radiotherapy and nephrectomy. This chain's CDR3 is CAWSRMYQETQYF. The CDR3, as DNA: TGTGCCTGGAGCCGGATGTACCAAGAGACCCAGTACTTC. The variable domain in full, completed from reference TRBV30 and TRBJ2-5, reads SQTIHQWPATLVQPVGSPLSLECTVEGTSNPNLYWYRQAAGRGLQLLFYSVGIGQISSEVPQNLSASRPQDRQFILSSKKLLLSDSGFYLCAWSRMYQETQYFGPGTRLLVL.